The sequence of this T cell receptor (beta chain) was determined in a study of identical twins. The V end lost 3 bases, the J end lost 4 bases, and 16 bases lay between the germline ends. From germline, CDR1 is DFQATT and CDR2 SNEGSKA (reference sequence). The CDR3 totals 14 residues. MiXCR, applied by TCRdb to the 5' RACE reads, yields one record per CDR3 protein. The table has hundreds of thousands of distinct CDR3 sequences, 5.5% to 6.5% seen once. V gene TRBV20-1 combines with J gene TRBJ2-7; maybe TRBD1 (7 bases). Specimen: naive T cells sorted from blood. The sequence derives from a man between 18 and 35 years old in good health. Written as DNA, the CDR3 is TGCAGTGCTAGGGGGGGACAGCTCGGGTACGAGCAGTACTTC. Amino acids: CSARGGQLGYEQYF.